These 13 T cell receptor beta chains were all obtained from the same sample, sequenced in a study of blood T cell repertoires in COVID-19. Produced via immunoSEQ multiplex PCR; TCRdb's table is partial and in-frame only. The repertoire holds some 90,000 clones, 86% seen once, with around 19% in the top ten. The sequencing sample was made of peripheral blood. The receptor set was obtained from a woman older than 75 with acute or convalescent COVID-19.

This chain links TRBV28 with TRBJ1-2; maybe TRBD1 (5 bases). Germline CDR1 and CDR2: MDHEN and SYDVKM. V was shortened by 5 bases and J by 1 base, with 14 bases between the two germline ends. The CDR3 covers 15 residues. DNA of the CDR3: TGTGCCAGCAGTCCAACGACAGTTTTTAACTATGGCTACACCTTC. Its protein is CASSPTTVFNYGYTF.

This chain uses TRBV2 with TRBJ2-1; D ambiguous. The CDR3 length is 11 residues. The V gene's germline CDR1 is SNHLY and CDR2 FYNNEI. V was pared by 3 bases and J by 8 bases, with 5 bases between. For the CDR3, the DNA is TGTGCCAGCAGTGACAGATATGAGCAGTTCTTC. It yields the protein CASSDRYEQFF.

This clone was counted between two and nine times. This sequence joins TRBV6-5 and TRBJ1-2; 9 bases align to TRBD1. The J segment lost 4 bases and the V segment lost 2 bases, leaving 2 bases of the junction unmatched. This CDR3 contains 14 residues. CDR1 is MNHEY, CDR2 SVGAGI, per germline. CDR3 DNA sequence: TGTGCCAGCAGTTACGACAGGGGGTCCTATGGCTACACCTTC. Its translation is CASSYDRGSYGYTF.

This chain uses TRBV19 with TRBJ1-3; no clear D gene. With 5 bases removed from V and 4 bases from J, the gap between germline ends came to 21 bases. The CDR3 loop spans 17 amino acids. Germline values: CDR1 LNHDA, CDR2 SQIVND (reference sequence). CDR3 nucleotide sequence: TGTGCCAGTAGTCCTCTCCACCTTGGGGAGTGGGGAAACACCATATATTTT. Its translation is CASSPLHLGEWGNTIYF.

This chain connects TRBV19 to TRBJ2-3; tentatively, D is TRBD1 (5 bases). Germline V CDR1 and CDR2: LNHDA, SQIVND (reference sequence). The CDR3 contains 13 residues. Deletions cut 1 base from V and 6 bases from J, with 8 bases between. The CDR3 sequence: CASSIGGPDTQYF. CDR3 in DNA: TGTGCCAGTAGTATAGGGGGCCCTGATACGCAGTATTTT.

Turning to this clone: The sample holds other DNA sequences that translate to the same CDR3. The V and J genes are TRBV5-1 and TRBJ2-7; D might be TRBD2 (6 bases). This CDR3 comprises 12 residues. V lost 4 bases, J lost 6 bases, and 11 bases lay in between. In germline, CDR1 is SGHRS, CDR2 YFSETQ. The CDR3: CASSPPGVEQYF. CDR3 sequence (DNA): TGCGCCAGCAGCCCCCCGGGGGTCGAGCAGTACTTC.

V usage is TRBV6-5 and J usage is TRBJ2-5, with TRBD1 as a possible D gene (5 bases). V gave up 6 bases and J gave up 1 base, with 15 bases separating them. There are 15 residues in the CDR3. Germline CDR1 is MNHEY and CDR2 is SVGAGI. Here the CDR3 DNA reads TGTGCCAGCAGGAAAGGGGAAAACCTCCAAGAGACCCAGTACTTC. Its protein product is CASRKGENLQETQYF.

This clone was counted only a few times. The chain's CDR3 is CASSQALAEKLFF. CDR3 coding DNA: TGCGCCAGCAGCCAAGCACTAGCAGAAAAACTGTTTTTT. The chain carries TRBV4-1 and TRBJ1-4; no reliable D call. Germline CDR1 is MGHRA and CDR2 is YSYEKL. Trimming cost V 1 base and J 8 bases, with 8 bases left between them. CDR3 length: 13 residues.

This clone came up a few times. This sequence joins TRBV19 and TRBJ1-1, with D uncertain. The CDR3 totals 14 residues. Germline V gene sequence: CDR1 LNHDA, CDR2 SQIVND (reference sequence). Trimming took off 4 bases at V and 0 bases at J, with 9 bases between the two ends. The DNA for the CDR3 is TGTGCCAGTAGTAACCCGCAGATGAACACTGAAGCTTTCTTT. Protein product: CASSNPQMNTEAFF.

This chain links TRBV24-1 with TRBJ2-1; 7 nucleotides agree with TRBD1. After removal of 5 bases from V and 7 bases from J, the junction contained 13 bases not matched to a gene. CDR1 is KGHDR, CDR2 SFDVKD, per germline. The CDR3 is 16 residues long. CDR3 nucleotides: TGTGCCACCAGTGCCCAGGACAGGCCCCTGACTAATGAGCAGTTCTTC. It specifies CATSAQDRPLTNEQFF.

The chain has TRBV2 and TRBJ1-2; D remains unclear. The germline V and J ends were trimmed by 1 base and 8 bases, with 14 bases remaining between them. The CDR3 loop spans 14 amino acids. Germline values: CDR1 SNHLY, CDR2 FYNNEI. The CDR3 here is CASSEDLGRGGYTF. The CDR3 DNA reads TGTGCCAGCAGTGAAGACCTGGGCCGGGGAGGCTACACCTTC.

The V call is TRBV19, the J call TRBJ1-2; TRBD1 agrees at 8 bases. CDR3 size: 16 residues. V shed 3 bases and J 4 bases; nucleotides not matched to a gene: 10. Germline CDR1 LNHDA, CDR2 SQIVND (reference sequence). The CDR3: CASSMRTGIVAYGYTF. The CDR3 coding sequence is TGTGCCAGTAGTATGAGGACAGGGATCGTGGCCTATGGCTACACCTTC.

The V gene is TRBV7-2, the J gene TRBJ2-7; D not resolved. Germline loops: CDR1 SGHTA, CDR2 FQGNSA. Trimming cost V 0 bases and J 4 bases, with 7 bases left between them. CDR3 length: 13 residues. The CDR3 region is CASSLAWQYEQYF. The CDR3 DNA reads as TGTGCCAGCAGCTTAGCTTGGCAGTACGAGCAGTACTTC.